The clone carrying this T cell receptor (beta chain) was counted at least ten times. Antigen: not known. Via MiXCR, TCRdb re-called the 5' RACE reads, giving one row per CDR3 protein. In the table there are about 310,000 distinct CDR3 sequences, less than 4.5% of which are singletons. The data stem from a study of T cells after yellow fever vaccination. The germline V gene has CDR1 SGHRS and CDR2 YFSETQ. The CDR3 covers 13 residues. The ends were cut back, 7 bases at V and 4 bases at J, with 13 bases in the middle. General study findings and limits: Repertoires sorted by FACS could include abundant clonotypes that are contaminants from the bulk population. Re-detected after boosting: most primary clones, around 96% of CD4 and 75% to 90% of CD8.

This rearrangement joins TRBV5-1 to TRBJ2-3, with D possibly TRBD1 on 6 matching bases. The sample in question was PBMCs, obtained on the day of the yellow fever booster vaccination. This TCR came from a man between 18 and 35 years old who received the YFV17D yellow fever vaccine. CDR3 amino acids: CASGNQGSDTQYF. The DNA of the CDR3 is TGCGCCAGCGGAAACCAGGGGTCAGATACGCAGTATTTT.